A single sample gave rise to the 8 T cell receptor beta chains below, sequenced in a study of early T cells in non-severe SARS-CoV-2 infection. TCRdb fed the 5' RACE reads into MiXCR, producing one record per CDR3 protein. The data contain fewer than 85,000 distinct CDR3 sequences, roughly 10% of them seen just once; the ten biggest clones take up 12%. Sequencing was performed on whole blood, taken at baseline. Source of these receptors: an adult who was a healthcare worker with PCR-confirmed SARS-CoV-2 infection or an uninfected control (not recorded which).

This clonotype was counted between two and nine times. The chain combines TRBV18 with TRBJ1-1; D unresolved. The germline V and J ends were trimmed by 1 base and 4 bases, with 4 bases remaining between them. This CDR3 has 12 residues. The germline CDR1 and CDR2 sequences are KGHSH and LQKENI. The CDR3 is CASSPQGTEAFF. For the CDR3, the DNA is TGTGCCAGCTCACCACAGGGCACTGAAGCTTTCTTT.

J is TRBJ2-7 and V is TRBV29-1; TRBD1 might be the D (5 bases). Germline-derived CDR1 and CDR2 are SQVTM and ANQGSEA. The CDR3 loop spans 11 amino acids. The germline V and J ends were trimmed by 5 bases and 6 bases, with 11 bases remaining between them. CDR3 in amino acids: CSVNTGSEQYF. The CDR3 DNA sequence: TGCAGCGTTAATACAGGATCCGAGCAGTACTTC.

This clonotype was detected only a few times. At one of its ends the junction is not consistent with the germline gene, which may arise from a read error. The J gene is TRBJ1-4, the V gene TRBV19; D not resolved. In germline, CDR1 is LNHDA, CDR2 SQIVND (reference sequence). This CDR3 spans 13 amino acids. This chain's CDR3 is CASSMVDRGLLIF. The CDR3 DNA reads as TGTGCCAGTAGTATGGTGGACCGCGGGCTACTAATTTTT.

This clonotype was recorded many times. The rearrangement joins TRBV4-1 to TRBJ2-7, with 12 bases identical to TRBD1. This CDR3 is 16 amino acids long. After removal of 4 bases from V and 4 bases from J, the junction contained 8 bases not matched to a gene. Germline-derived CDR1 and CDR2 are MGHRA and YSYEKL. The CDR3 loop reads CASSRSGTGGSYEQYF. CDR3 coding DNA: TGCGCCAGCAGCCGGTCAGGGACAGGGGGCTCGTACGAGCAGTACTTC.

This clonotype occurred many times. This chain uses TRBV6-5 with TRBJ1-1; D remains unclear. Germline values: CDR1 MNHEY, CDR2 SVGAGI. Trimming shortened V by 0 bases and J by 4 bases, and 12 bases separated the two germline ends. This CDR3 is built from 15 residues. CDR3 protein: CASSYSTDRGTEAFF. The CDR3 nucleotides are TGTGCCAGCAGTTACTCGACGGATCGCGGCACTGAAGCTTTCTTT.

This clonotype was seen only a few times. The chain has TRBV4-2 and TRBJ2-6; TRBD1 agrees at 7 bases. Germline V lookup: CDR1 LGHNA, CDR2 YNFKEQ. Trimming at V came to 0 bases and at J to 4 bases, leaving 3 bases not matched to a gene. The CDR3 runs to 16 residues. The CDR3: CASSQETGRGANVLTF. CDR3 coding DNA: TGTGCCAGCAGCCAAGAGACAGGGCGAGGGGCCAACGTCCTGACTTTC.

The chain recombines TRBV20-1 with TRBJ2-3, with unresolved D. The germline V gene encodes CDR1 DFQATT and CDR2 SNEGSKA (reference sequence). The CDR3 length is 12 residues. Trimming cost V 3 bases and J 4 bases, with 8 bases left between them. This chain's CDR3 is CSARFPSDTQYF. The CDR3 DNA reads TGCAGTGCTAGGTTCCCTTCAGATACGCAGTATTTT.

The rearrangement uses TRBV28 and TRBJ1-4; 7 nucleotides align to TRBD1. V shed 8 bases, J shed 7 bases, and the junction held 10 bases outside the gene matches. CDR1 is MDHEN, CDR2 SYDVKM, per germline. The CDR3 length is 14 residues. This CDR3 is CASDAQGGSEKLFF. The CDR3 DNA reads as TGTGCCAGCGACGCCCAGGGGGGCAGTGAAAAACTGTTTTTT.